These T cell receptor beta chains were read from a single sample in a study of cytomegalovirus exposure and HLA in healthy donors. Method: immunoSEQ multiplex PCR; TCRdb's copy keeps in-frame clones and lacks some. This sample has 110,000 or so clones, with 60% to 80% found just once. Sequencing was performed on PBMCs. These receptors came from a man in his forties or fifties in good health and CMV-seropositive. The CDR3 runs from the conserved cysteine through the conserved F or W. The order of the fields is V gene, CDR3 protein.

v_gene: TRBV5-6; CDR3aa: CASSFWQGATQPQHF
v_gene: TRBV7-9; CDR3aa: CASSLNGRAFF
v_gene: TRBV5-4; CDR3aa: CASSLRSTGQRSGVGYTF
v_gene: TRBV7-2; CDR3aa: CASSQDRGNQPQHF
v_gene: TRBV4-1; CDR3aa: CASSSRQGLGYTF
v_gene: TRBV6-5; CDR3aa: CASSYGQGNWDEQFF
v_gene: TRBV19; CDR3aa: CASSIYGLYSSTDTQYF
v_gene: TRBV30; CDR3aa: CAWSVSSGRPSSYNEQFF
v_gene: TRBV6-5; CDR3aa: CASSYSRGQYEAFF
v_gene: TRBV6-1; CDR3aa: CASSALPSGRPTDTQYF
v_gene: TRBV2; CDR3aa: CASSPSSGGSSYEQYF
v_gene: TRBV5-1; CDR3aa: CASSFNQETQYF
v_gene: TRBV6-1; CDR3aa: CASSEAYSISGANVLTF
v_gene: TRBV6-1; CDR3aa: CASSSGTGVWTEAFF
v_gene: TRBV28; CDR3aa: CASSLFSQGYLLAGDEQYF
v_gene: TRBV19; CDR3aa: CASSTYTGELFF
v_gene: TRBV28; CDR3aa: CASSSITGNTEAFF
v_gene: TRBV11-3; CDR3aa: CASSLRENTEAFF
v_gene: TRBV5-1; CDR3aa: CASSLAPGEHNEQFF
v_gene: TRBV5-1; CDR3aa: CASSLSSGGGQPQHF
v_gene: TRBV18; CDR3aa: CASSPRTSGRGNEQYF
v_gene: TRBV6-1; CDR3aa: CASSEAGIGGGYYGYTF
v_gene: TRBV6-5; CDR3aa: CASSSTGVSYNEQFF
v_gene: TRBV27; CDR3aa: CASRSRGTGGKQPQHF
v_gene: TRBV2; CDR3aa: CATGGNPNTEAFF
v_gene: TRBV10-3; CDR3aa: CAISDGRVNQPQHF
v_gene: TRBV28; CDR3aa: CASSPTLGGIQETQYF
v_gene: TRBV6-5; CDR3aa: CASSYSKPSGAYEQYF
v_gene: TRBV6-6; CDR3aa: CASSYTRTGHNEQYF
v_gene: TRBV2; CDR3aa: CASSAALLGGEGQYF
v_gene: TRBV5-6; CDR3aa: CASSRQGTGNTIYF
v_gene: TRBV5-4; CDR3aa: CASSSVGRAIGTEAFF
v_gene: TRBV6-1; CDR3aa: CASSELSTGRQYGYTF
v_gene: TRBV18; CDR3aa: CASSATGNTEAFF
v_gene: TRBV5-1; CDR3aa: CASREGQRSGNTIYF
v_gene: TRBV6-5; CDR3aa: CASSFQGTYGYTF
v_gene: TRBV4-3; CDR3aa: CASSQDLTGINYEQYF
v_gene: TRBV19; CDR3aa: CASSAGVRQPQHF
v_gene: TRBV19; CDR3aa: CASSIHSSNQPQHF
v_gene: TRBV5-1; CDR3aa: CASSQDGQGDSPLHF
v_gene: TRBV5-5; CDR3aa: CASSFEPTAAYGYTF
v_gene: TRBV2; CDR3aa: CASRGVSAGNTIYF
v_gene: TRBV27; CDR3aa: CASSLRQATNEKLFF
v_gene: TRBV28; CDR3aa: CASIPTSGVREQYF
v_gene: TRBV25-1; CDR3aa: CASSALRITGFSYEQYF
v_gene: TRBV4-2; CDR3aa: CASSPTHDRAPTEAFF
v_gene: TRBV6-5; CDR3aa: CASSYSSVRSYNEQFF
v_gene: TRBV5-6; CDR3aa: CASSLVGRRNYEQYF
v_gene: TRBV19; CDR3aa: CASRGGTSGNIQYF
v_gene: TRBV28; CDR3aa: CASSFSGTKNIQYF
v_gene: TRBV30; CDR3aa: CAWAPGQGGLRNTQYF
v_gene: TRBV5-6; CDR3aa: CASSLTSGYNEQFF
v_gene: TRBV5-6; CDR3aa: CASSFISFAETQYF
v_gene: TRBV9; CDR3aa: CASSVGGGGQETQYF
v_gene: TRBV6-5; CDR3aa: CASSFLRDTSYEQYF